What follows are 20 T cell receptor beta chains derived from one specimen sequenced in a study of T cells in Graves' hyperthyroidism and ophthalmopathy. TCR beta CDR3 regions were amplified from RNA. A set of HTBI primers served as the primers for a first-round RT-PCR of the TCR CDR3. MiXCR was run by TCRdb on the multiplex PCR reads, yielding one entry per CDR3 protein. The sample yields a few hundred thousand distinct CDR3 sequences, about 15% seen once. The material sequenced was blood. Source of these receptors: a young woman with Graves' hyperthyroidism.

Many counts were recorded for this clonotype. The rearrangement links TRBV5-1 to TRBJ2-1, with 12 bases lining up with TRBD2. The V gene end was trimmed by 4 bases and the J gene end by 4 bases; junction bases not matched to a gene: 3. The CDR3 is 15 amino acids. Germline values: CDR1 SGHRS, CDR2 YFSETQ. DNA of the CDR3: TGCGCCAGCAGCGCCGGGACTAGCGGGTACAATGAGCAGTTCTTC. This gives the protein CASSAGTSGYNEQFF.

This clonotype was counted ten times or more. A junction end diverges from the germline sequence, so it may reflect a read error. J is TRBJ2-3 and V is TRBV7-7; possible D gene TRBD1, 6 bases. Germline loops: CDR1 SSHAT, CDR2 FNYEAQ (reference sequence). This CDR3 is built from 17 residues. In DNA, the CDR3 is TGTGCTAGCAGCGTGCCCGGGACACAAGATCGCACAGATACGCAGTATTTT. Protein sequence: CASSVPGTQDRTDTQYF.

The table lists this clonotype with many counts. The chain combines TRBV29-1 with TRBJ1-2; D gene uncertain. The CDR3 covers 12 residues. V was cut by 3 bases and J by 2 bases, with 7 bases left in between. Germline V gives CDR1 SQVTM, CDR2 ANQGSEA. CDR3 residues: CSVDTPNYGYTF. In DNA, the CDR3 is TGCAGCGTTGACACCCCCAACTATGGCTACACCTTC.

Here the CDR3 reads CASPHIVHIQYF. The CDR3 DNA sequence: TGTGCCAGCCCCCACATCGTCCACATTCAGTACTTC. This sequence joins TRBV6-1 and TRBJ2-4; unclear D gene. V lost 8 bases and J lost 8, with 13 bases in between. The CDR3 is made up of 12 amino acids. The V gene's germline CDR1 is MNHNS and CDR2 SASEGT.

For this clonotype: This may arise from a read error, as a much more abundant clone is one base away. The chain recombines TRBV25-1 with TRBJ1-2; TRBD1 is a possible D gene (5 bases). Germline loops: CDR1 MGHDK, CDR2 SYGVNS. The CDR3 contains 15 residues. CDR3: CASSEVQAANYGYAF. The CDR3 DNA sequence: TGTGCCAGCAGTGAGGTACAGGCCGCTAACTATGGCTACGCCTTC.

This clonotype has a count of ten or more. V and J are TRBV5-1 and TRBJ2-1; D may be TRBD1 (5 bases). V was clipped by 3 bases and J by 4 bases, with 8 bases between them. The V gene's germline CDR1 is SGHRS and CDR2 YFSETQ. There are 13 residues in the CDR3. Here the CDR3 DNA reads TGCGCCAGCAGCTACAGGCTATACAATGAGCAGTTCTTC. Translated, it gives CASSYRLYNEQFF.

This clonotype showed up just a few times. V and J are TRBV9 and TRBJ2-6, with D uncertain. The CDR3 has 17 amino acids. V lost 4 bases to trimming and J lost 0 bases, with 14 bases between them. Germline lookup yields CDR1 SGDLS and CDR2 YYNGEE. The CDR3, as DNA: TGTGCCAGCAGCCCCGTTACTCCTTACTCTGGGGCCAACGTCCTGACTTTC. It specifies CASSPVTPYSGANVLTF.

This clonotype occurred many times. The chain has TRBV5-1 and TRBJ2-1, with D hard to call. V was shortened by 1 base and J by 8 bases, with 10 bases between the two germline ends. CDR3 length equals 13 residues. Germline-derived CDR1 and CDR2 are SGHRS and YFSETQ. CDR3 coding DNA: TGCGCCAGCAGCTTGATCCGCCAGGATGAGCAGTTCTTC. Its protein is CASSLIRQDEQFF.

This clonotype was observed many times. This rearrangement joins TRBV12-3 or TRBV12-4 to TRBJ1-2, with a tentative D call TRBD1 (5 bases). The CDR3 extends over 13 amino acids. V was trimmed by 5 bases and J by 4 bases, leaving 11 bases between them. This chain's CDR3 is CASSNPGFYGYTF. In DNA form, the CDR3 reads TGTGCCAGCAGTAACCCAGGGTTCTATGGCTACACCTTC.

The rearrangement links TRBV30 to TRBJ2-7; D uncertain. Germline loops: CDR1 GTSNPN, CDR2 SVGIG (reference sequence). V lost 8 bases, J lost 5 bases, and 16 bases lay in between. The CDR3 totals 12 residues. CDR3 sequence (DNA): TGTGCCGGCACATACGGGTGGGACGAGCAGTACTTC. Translating it yields CAGTYGWDEQYF.

This clonotype was seen ten or more times. The chain joins TRBV29-1 to TRBJ2-3, with D unresolved. The germline gives CDR1 SQVTM, CDR2 ANQGSEA. The CDR3 has 13 amino acids. V gave up 1 base and J gave up 2 bases, with 7 bases separating them. The CDR3 here is CSVEGRLTDTQYF. CDR3 in DNA: TGCAGCGTTGAAGGGCGGCTCACAGATACGCAGTATTTT.

This clonotype was picked up many times. The chain has TRBV30 and TRBJ2-1; D might be TRBD2 (5 bases). This CDR3 is built from 10 residues. Germline assignment: CDR1 GTSNPN and CDR2 SVGIG (reference sequence). V was cut by 8 bases and J by 7 bases, with 9 bases left in between. CDR3 loop: CARGENEQFF. The DNA of the CDR3 is TGTGCCCGGGGTGAGAATGAGCAGTTCTTC. Supplemented by reference TRBV30 and TRBJ2-1, the full variable domain reads SQTIHQWPATLVQPVGSPLSLECTVEGTSNPNLYWYRQAAGRGLQLLFYSVGIGQISSEVPQNLSASRPQDRQFILSSKKLLLSDSGFYLCARGENEQFFGPGTRLTVL.

The table lists this clonotype with a few counts. The chain recombines TRBV7-6 with TRBJ2-3; D is unclear. V lost 0 bases, J lost 0 bases, and 16 bases lay in between. The CDR3 is 18 residues long. The V gene's germline CDR1 is SGHVS and CDR2 FNYEAQ. The CDR3 nucleotides are TGTGCCAGCAGCTTAGCGGGGTTCTCCCCGTTAAGCACAGATACGCAGTATTTT. This translates into CASSLAGFSPLSTDTQYF.

This clonotype was counted ten times or more. The chain links TRBV15 to TRBJ2-3; possible D gene TRBD2, 5 bases. This CDR3 region has 15 residues. Germline-derived CDR1 and CDR2 are LNHNV and YYDKDF (reference sequence). Trimming shortened V by 0 bases and J by 3 bases, and 10 bases separated the two germline ends. CDR3 DNA: TGTGCCACCAGCAGAGATCAGCTAGCTACAGATACGCAGTATTTT. Residues: CATSRDQLATDTQYF.

The rearrangement joins TRBV5-5 to TRBJ2-5; TRBD1 aligns across 11 bases. Germline-derived CDR1 and CDR2 are SGHKS and YYEKEE (reference sequence). The trim removed 4 bases at V and 5 bases at J, leaving 7 bases unmatched. The CDR3 extends over 15 amino acids. CDR3 in DNA: TGTGCCAGCAGCACGGACAGGGGGCAGGGCGAGACCCAGTACTTC. Its translation: CASSTDRGQGETQYF.

This clonotype was seen many times. The chain combines TRBV3-1 with TRBJ2-2; 7 bases line up with TRBD1. The germline CDR1 and CDR2 sequences are LGHDT and YNNKEL (reference sequence). Trimming cost V 3 bases and J 4 bases; bases outside gene matches: 8. This CDR3 has 16 amino acids. In nucleotides, the CDR3 is TGTGCCAGCAGCCAGGAAGAGGGGGCGTTCACCGGGGAGCTGTTTTTT. Translating gives CASSQEEGAFTGELFF.

This clonotype was seen at least ten times. The rearrangement links TRBV2 to TRBJ2-2, with D uncertain. V was shortened by 5 bases and J by 2 bases, with 6 bases between the two germline ends. Germline CDR1 SNHLY, CDR2 FYNNEI. The CDR3 is 13 residues long. This CDR3 is CASSQTNTGELFF. Here the CDR3 DNA reads TGTGCCAGCAGTCAGACAAACACCGGGGAGCTGTTTTTT.

The rearrangement links TRBV7-9 to TRBJ1-1; 9 bases align to TRBD1. Germline loops: CDR1 SEHNR, CDR2 FQNEAQ (reference sequence). The CDR3 runs 16 residues. The ends lost 2 bases at V and 4 bases at J; junction bases unmatched: 8. The CDR3 DNA sequence: TGTGCCAGCAGCTTAAGTCCCGGGACAGGGTCCACTGAAGCTTTCTTT. Translating gives CASSLSPGTGSTEAFF.

This clonotype has a count of ten or more. V is TRBV20-1 and J is TRBJ1-2; D not certain. CDR3 length equals 12 residues. V was trimmed by 2 bases and J by 2 bases, leaving 6 bases between them. Germline CDR1 and CDR2: DFQATT and SNEGSKA (reference sequence). The CDR3: CSARHSNYGYTF. CDR3 DNA sequence: TGCAGTGCTAGACACTCAAACTATGGCTACACCTTC.

This clonotype has more than one count but fewer than ten. The chain has TRBV3-1 and TRBJ1-2; D is perhaps TRBD1 (5 bases). The CDR3 loop spans 15 amino acids. Germline V gene data show CDR1 as LGHDT and CDR2 as YNNKEL (reference sequence). Trimming pared 5 bases from V and 4 bases from J, leaving 17 bases between. CDR3 DNA sequence: TGTGCCAGCAGCTTGGTTGGGGCAGACGGCTATGGCTACACCTTC. Translation: CASSLVGADGYGYTF. Complete variable domain (other parts from reference TRBV3-1 and TRBJ1-2): DTAVSQTPKYLVTQMGNDKSIKCEQNLGHDTMYWYKQDSKKFLKIMFSYNNKELIINETVPNRFSPKSPDKAHLNLHINSLELGDSAVYFCASSLVGADGYGYTFGSGTRLTVV.